This entry lists 7 T cell receptor beta chains sequenced from one sample in a study of blood T cells in healthy people across ages. A second 7 to 11 cycle PCR used barcoded and J-beta primers. TCRdb re-called the 5' RACE reads through MiXCR, storing one row per CDR3 protein. The table shows roughly 1.5 million distinct CDR3 sequences, with approximately 39% occurring only once. The sequenced sample consisted of blood. Receptor source: a young woman in good health.

The chain is built from TRBV7-2 and TRBJ1-5; 10 nucleotides line up with TRBD1. CDR3 length: 13 residues. Germline V gene data show CDR1 as SGHTA and CDR2 as FQGNSA. The trim removed 8 bases at V and 6 bases at J, leaving 4 bases unmatched. The CDR3 protein is CASATGGRQPQHF. The CDR3 DNA sequence: TGTGCCAGCGCGACAGGGGGCCGTCAGCCCCAGCATTTT.

The chain joins TRBV5-1 to TRBJ1-2; D gene ambiguous. The CDR3 length is 16 residues. Germline V CDR1 and CDR2: SGHRS, YFSETQ. Trimming took 0 bases from V and 3 from J, leaving 15 bases between them. The CDR3 region is CASSLALGGIDYGYTF. DNA for the CDR3: TGCGCCAGCAGCTTGGCCCTGGGAGGGATAGACTATGGCTACACCTTC.

V usage is TRBV7-8 and J usage is TRBJ2-1; tentative D call: TRBD2 (5 bases). This CDR3 comprises 14 residues. V was clipped by 1 base and J by 5 bases, with 9 bases between them. The germline CDR1 and CDR2 sequences are SGHVS and FQNEAQ. The CDR3 loop is CASSLGELDNEQFF. CDR3 DNA sequence: TGTGCCAGCAGCTTAGGGGAACTAGACAATGAGCAGTTCTTC.

The J gene is TRBJ1-1, the V gene TRBV7-2, with a tentative D call TRBD1 (6 bases). Trimming removed 6 bases at V and 5 bases at J, with 16 bases between. Germline CDR1 and CDR2: SGHTA and FQGNSA. The CDR3 is made up of 14 amino acids. DNA for the CDR3: TGTGCCAGCAGACGTACAGGGTGGGGGACTGAAGCTTTCTTT. Its translation: CASRRTGWGTEAFF.

There are a few counts of this clonotype. V is TRBV7-6 and J is TRBJ1-4; TRBD1 aligns across 7 bases. CDR1 is SGHVS, CDR2 FNYEAQ, per germline. Trimming at V came to 5 bases and at J to 11 bases, leaving 11 bases not matched to a gene. This CDR3 spans 14 amino acids. The CDR3 nucleotides read TGTGCCAGCAGCCCTGACAGGGTGCGGCTGAAACTGTTTTTT. This translates into CASSPDRVRLKLFF. Filled out from reference TRBV7-6 and TRBJ1-4, the complete variable domain reads GAGVSQSPRYKVTKRGQDVALRCDPISGHVSLYWYRQALGQGPEFLTYFNYEAQQDKSGLPNDRFSAERPEGSISTLTIQRTEQRDSAMYRCASSPDRVRLKLFFGSGTQLSVL.

The rearrangement links TRBV4-3 to TRBJ1-2, with 7 bases that match TRBD1. Germline V gene sequence: CDR1 LGHNA, CDR2 YSLEER. This CDR3 comprises 15 residues. Trimming removed 7 bases from V and 8 bases from J; junction bases left unmatched: 16. The CDR3 DNA is TGCGCCAGCAACCCTTCTACAGGGGCCTTAGGGGGCTACACCTTC. Protein sequence: CASNPSTGALGGYTF.

The chain uses TRBV7-9 and TRBJ1-4; D is unresolved. Germline V gene sequence: CDR1 SEHNR, CDR2 FQNEAQ (reference sequence). V was trimmed by 5 bases and J by 7 bases, leaving 17 bases between them. This CDR3 has 15 residues. The CDR3 loop is CASSLREGEREKLFF. CDR3 in DNA: TGTGCCAGCAGCCTACGGGAGGGTGAGCGTGAAAAACTGTTTTTT.